The following is a T cell receptor (beta chain) sequence with its context. These data belong to a study of beta chain features in type 1 diabetes. The germline CDR1 and CDR2 sequences are MDHEN and SYDVKM. V lost 3 bases, J lost 0 bases, and 18 bases lay in between. The CDR3 is 18 residues long. cDNA synthesis used the whole RNA isolate, giving expressed TCRB sequences. TCRdb's table, derived via immunoSEQ multiplex PCR, lists solely in-frame clones and lacks some. The table shows approximately 330,000 clones, with approximately 10% occurring only once. The sequence derives from a woman in her 30s in good health. The genes are TRBV28 and TRBJ2-1; D is possibly TRBD2 (5 bases). Sequenced material: naive CD4+ T cells from blood. DNA of the CDR3: TGTGCCAGCAGTTTCCTACTAGGTGAAACCAGCTCCTACAATGAGCAGTTCTTC. Translated, it gives CASSFLLGETSSYNEQFF.